These T cell receptor beta chains were read from a single sample in a study of blood T cells in healthy people across ages. TCRdb re-called the 5' RACE reads with MiXCR, one entry per CDR3 protein. The profile covers fewer than 1 million distinct CDR3 sequences, with around 43% appearing a single time and roughly 19% taken by the ten largest. What was sequenced was blood. Source of these receptors: a man aged 55 to 70 in good health. Both conserved end residues are part of each CDR3. A D gene is named only where the DNA matches it firmly. Some rows mark clone size as missing; the rest say once, few, many or name a class of expanded clone.

j_call | v_call | clone_size | d_call | cdr3_length | cdr3_nt | cdr3_aa
TRBJ2-7 | TRBV20-1 | . | TRBD2 | 14 | TGCAGTGCTTCGCAAAGCGGGGGGGCCTACGAGCAGTACTTC | CSASQSGGAYEQYF
TRBJ2-1 | TRBV20-1 | . | . | 17 | TGCAGTGCTAGCGGGGAGACTATTACGGGCCGATACAATGAGCAGTTCTTC | CSASGETITGRYNEQFF
TRBJ2-5 | TRBV9 | . | . | 15 | TGTGCCAGCAGCGTAGGCTACGAGGGGCCGGGGACCCAGTACTTC | CASSVGYEGPGTQYF
TRBJ2-1 | TRBV5-5 | . | . | 16 | TGTGCCGGCAGCTTGGAGATTCGCCCAGGCCATGGTGAGCAGTTCTTC | CAGSLEIRPGHGEQFF
TRBJ2-4 | TRBV7-2 | . | TRBD2 | 15 | TGTGCCAGCAGTTTAGCGGGGGGGGGAAGAAACATTCAGTACTTC | CASSLAGGGRNIQYF
TRBJ2-4 | TRBV6-2/TRBV6-3 | . | TRBD2 | 14 | TGTGCCAGCAGTTACTCTGGGAGGGGAAACATTCAGTACTTC | CASSYSGRGNIQYF
TRBJ2-3 | TRBV6-1 | . | . | 14 | TGTGCCTTCAGGGGCGGGCTTAGCACAGATACGCAGTATTTT | CAFRGGLSTDTQYF
TRBJ2-1 | TRBV12-3/TRBV12-4 | . | TRBD2 | 16 | TGTGCCAGCAGTTTTAGTCCGGGGGGGCAGTACAATGAGCAGTTCTTC | CASSFSPGGQYNEQFF
TRBJ2-7 | TRBV30 | . | . | 16 | TGTGCCTGGAGTGCGAGGGGACCGGCCTCTGCCTACGAGCAGTACTTC | CAWSARGPASAYEQYF
TRBJ1-2 | TRBV3-1 | . | . | 15 | TGTGCCAGCAGCCAGAGCGCTTCAAGGGTCTATGGCTACACCTTC | CASSQSASRVYGYTF
TRBJ1-2 | TRBV7-8 | . | . | 14 | TGTGCCAGCAGCTTAGAGCGCCCTAACTATGGCTACACCTTC | CASSLERPNYGYTF
TRBJ2-6 | TRBV7-2 | . | . | 15 | TGTGCCAGCAGCTTAAAAGTCTCTGGGGCCAACGTCCTGACTTTC | CASSLKVSGANVLTF
TRBJ1-2 | TRBV2 | few | TRBD1 | 16 | TGTGCCAGCAGTCAACGGGGGACAGGGGGACTCTATGGCTACACCTTC | CASSQRGTGGLYGYTF
TRBJ2-4 | TRBV30 | many | . | 15 | TGTGCCTGGAGCTTGGGGGGTTTCAGTTCAAACATTCAGTACTTC | CAWSLGGFSSNIQYF
TRBJ2-3 | TRBV29-1 | . | TRBD1 | 14 | TGCAGCGTTGGTCCGGACAGGGGGGCCGATACGCAGTATTTT | CSVGPDRGADTQYF
TRBJ2-1 | TRBV3-1 | many | . | 14 | TGTGCCAGCAGCCGTTCCCCGGCTGACAATGAGCAGTTCTTC | CASSRSPADNEQFF
TRBJ2-5 | TRBV7-2 | few | TRBD2 | 16 | TGTGCCAGCAGCTTCGGGGGAGGCGGGGGGAGTGAGACCCAGTACTTC | CASSFGGGGGSETQYF
TRBJ1-4 | TRBV6-5 | . | . | 13 | TGTGCCAGCAGTTTCGGCTTGGAAGGGAAACTGTTTTTT | CASSFGLEGKLFF
TRBJ2-7 | TRBV2 | few | . | 11 | TGTGCCAGTCGTAAGGCCAACGAGCAGTACTTC | CASRKANEQYF
TRBJ2-2 | TRBV5-5 | few | . | 15 | TGTGCCAGCAGCTTGAGGACAGTGAACACCGGGGAGCTGTTTTTT | CASSLRTVNTGELFF
TRBJ2-1 | TRBV20-1 | few | TRBD1 | 13 | TGCAGTGCTAGAAAAAGGGGGCCGAATGAGCAGTTCTTC | CSARKRGPNEQFF
TRBJ2-7 | TRBV4-3 | . | TRBD2 | 16 | TGCGCCAGCAGCCAAGAATTCACAAGCGGGATCTACGAGCAGTACTTC | CASSQEFTSGIYEQYF
TRBJ2-7 | TRBV20-1 | few | . | 15 | TGCAGTGCTAGAGATGCACAGCTGGGGGTTTACGAGCAGTACTTC | CSARDAQLGVYEQYF
TRBJ1-2 | TRBV14 | few | . | 13 | TGTGCCAGCAGCCAGGCAGCGGGCTATGGCTACACCTTC | CASSQAAGYGYTF
TRBJ1-2 | TRBV27 | . | . | 14 | TGTGCCAGCAGGGGTGGAGGGGAACGCTATGGCTACACCTTC | CASRGGGERYGYTF
TRBJ2-1 | TRBV11-2 | . | . | 16 | TGTGCCAGCAGCCCTGGGACCACCCCTCGGTACAATGAGCAGTTCTTC | CASSPGTTPRYNEQFF
TRBJ1-2 | TRBV29-1 | once | . | 16 | TGCAGCGTCGCCCCGAGGCACGGCGAGACTAACTATGGCTACACCTTC | CSVAPRHGETNYGYTF
TRBJ2-5 | TRBV14 | few | . | 16 | TGTGCCAGCAGCCAAACGGACTTCCTGAGCTCAGAGACCCAGTACTTC | CASSQTDFLSSETQYF
TRBJ2-6 | TRBV6-5 | few | . | 18 | TGTGCCAGCAGTTACTTCGGGGGGCCTTACTCTGGGGCCAACGTCCTGACTTTC | CASSYFGGPYSGANVLTF
TRBJ2-4 | TRBV5-5 | . | . | 13 | TGTGCCAGCAGCTTGGGGGGAGAGTTCATTCAGTACTTC | CASSLGGEFIQYF
TRBJ2-7 | TRBV27 | many | . | 14 | TGTGCCAGCAGTACCGAACCGGACGGCTACGAGCAGTACTTC | CASSTEPDGYEQYF
TRBJ2-1 | TRBV6-1 | . | . | 13 | TGTGCCAGCTCACGATCACAGGGCTATGAGCAGTTCTTC | CASSRSQGYEQFF
TRBJ2-7 | TRBV28 | many | . | 15 | TGTGCCAGCTGTTACTCCCGGGACATCTCCTACGAGCAGTACTTC | CASCYSRDISYEQYF
TRBJ2-2 | TRBV7-8 | . | . | 13 | TGTGCCAGCGTCCAGGGATACACCGGGGAGCTGTTTTTT | CASVQGYTGELFF
TRBJ2-1 | TRBV7-8 | . | TRBD2 | 14 | TGTGCCAGCAGCTTGGGCGGCGGGGGGCCTGAGCAGTTCTTC | CASSLGGGGPEQFF
TRBJ2-7 | TRBV20-1 | many | TRBD1 | 15 | TGCAGTGCTAGAGCTGGCGAGACAGGGAAGGACGAGCAGTACTTC | CSARAGETGKDEQYF
TRBJ1-4 | TRBV18 | . | . | 13 | TGTGCCAGCTCACCAGCCGAGGATGAAAAACTGTTTTTT | CASSPAEDEKLFF
TRBJ1-1 | TRBV4-1 | few | . | 12 | TGCGCCAGCAGCCAATCGGGATCTGAAGCTTTCTTT | CASSQSGSEAFF
TRBJ2-7 | TRBV5-6 | . | . | 14 | TGTGCCAGCAGTCCCTTTGTAGACTCCTACGAGCAGTACTTC | CASSPFVDSYEQYF
TRBJ2-1 | TRBV27 | . | . | 14 | TGTGCCAGCAGCCGGGAAAGGAGTGGCAATGAGCAGTTCTTC | CASSRERSGNEQFF
TRBJ2-7 | TRBV6-6 | . | . | 13 | TGTGCCAGCAGCCAGGGCCCTTACTACGAGCAGTACTTC | CASSQGPYYEQYF
TRBJ1-2 | TRBV21-1 | few | . | 15 | TGTGCCAGCAGACCCAGCAATAGGGGCGCCGATGGCTACACCTTC | CASRPSNRGADGYTF
TRBJ1-2 | TRBV5-1 | . | . | 13 | TGCGCCAGCAGCGTGGATGGAGGGAATGGCTACACCTTC | CASSVDGGNGYTF
TRBJ2-7 | TRBV29-1 | few | . | 12 | TGCAGCGTTACCGGGACTGGGGGCGAGCAGTACTTC | CSVTGTGGEQYF
TRBJ2-5 | TRBV12-3/TRBV12-4 | . | . | 15 | TGTGCCAGCACCTCATCGGGGTTAGGCCAAGAGACCCAGTACTTC | CASTSSGLGQETQYF
TRBJ2-3 | TRBV7-5 | once | . | 15 | TGTATTTCTAACTCTGGGGGGAATAGCACAGATACGCAGTATTTT | CISNSGGNSTDTQYF
TRBJ2-7 | TRBV28 | few | . | 14 | TGTGCCAGCAGTGTCGGAAGCGGAGCCTACGAGCAGTACTTC | CASSVGSGAYEQYF
TRBJ2-3 | TRBV20-1 | . | TRBD2 | 16 | TGCAGTGCTAGAGTCTCGCTAGCGGGGGCATCAGATACGCAGTATTTT | CSARVSLAGASDTQYF
TRBJ2-7 | TRBV5-1 | . | . | 14 | TGCGCCAGCAGCCCCACCAGGGAATCCTACGAGCAGTACTTC | CASSPTRESYEQYF
TRBJ2-1 | TRBV6-6 | . | . | 13 | TGTGCCAGCAGCCACGGAAGGGGGGGTGAGCAGTTCTTC | CASSHGRGGEQFF
TRBJ2-5 | TRBV5-1 | . | TRBD2 | 16 | TGCGCCACCCAGCCGGGGACTAGCGGCGGGATAGAGACCCAGTACTTC | CATQPGTSGGIETQYF
TRBJ2-7 | TRBV11-2 | once | . | 15 | TGTGCCAGCAGCTTATCTGACAGTTTCTCCTACGAGCAGTACTTC | CASSLSDSFSYEQYF
TRBJ1-2 | TRBV12-3/TRBV12-4 | . | TRBD1 | 13 | TGTGCCAGCAGGCAGGACAGGCGCCATGGCTACACCTTC | CASRQDRRHGYTF
TRBJ2-5 | TRBV6-5 | . | . | 15 | TGTGTCAACAGTTACTCGGGGGGCTTCGGGGAGACCCAGTACTTC | CVNSYSGGFGETQYF
TRBJ2-2 | TRBV25-1 | once | . | 14 | TGTGCCAGCAGTGAGGGCAGCTACACCGGGGAGCTGTTTTTT | CASSEGSYTGELFF
TRBJ1-4 | TRBV25-1 | . | . | 13 | TGTGCCACCCGGAGGGAACTTAATGAAAAACTGTTTTTT | CATRRELNEKLFF
TRBJ2-1 | TRBV14 | . | TRBD2 | 12 | TGTGCCAGCAGCCAAGGCGGGGGGACTCAGTTCTTC | CASSQGGGTQFF
TRBJ1-2 | TRBV4-1 | . | . | 13 | TGCGCCAGCAGCCAAAGCGGAGGGTTTGGCTACACCTTC | CASSQSGGFGYTF
TRBJ2-2 | TRBV6-5 | . | . | 15 | TGTGCCAGCAGTTACAATGGGGGAGTGGGCGGGGAGCTGTTTTTT | CASSYNGGVGGELFF
TRBJ2-5 | TRBV30 | . | TRBD2 | 12 | TGTGCCTGGAGCGACACGGCGGGGGCCCAGTACTTC | CAWSDTAGAQYF